Listed below are T cell receptor beta chains from one sample, sequenced in a study of blood T cell repertoires in COVID-19. Libraries were prepared by immunoSEQ multiplex PCR; TCRdb keeps only in-frame clonotypes and omits some of them. Of about 190,000 clones in the sample, around nine tenths are singletons; the top ten hold approximately 1.1%. Sequenced material: peripheral blood. These receptor sequences come from a man in his thirties or forties with acute or convalescent COVID-19. Both conserved end residues are trimmed from each CDR3.

V gene,CDR3 protein
TRBV2,ASSVQAGGGTGELF
TRBV6-6,ASSASGVSLDGYT
TRBV21-1,ARTPDKSGNTIY
TRBV6-5,ASSTGQRYEAF
TRBV6-1,ASSELPFSPGAISRTEAF
TRBV19,ASRPGQIYNQPQH
TRBV9,ASSARDTHTYEQY
TRBV7-3,ASSPRLAGKYEQF
TRBV6-5,ASSYSAGYNSPLH
TRBV25-1,ASSVPGVYGYT
TRBV9,ASRRGGSTDTQY
TRBV3-1/TRBV3-2,ASSHPPGLAGRSSYNEQF
TRBV7-3,ASSFSAGRTQY
TRBV30,AWSVLGPGNTIY
TRBV11-2,ASSSPQGYGYT
TRBV5-1,ASSPGQRTYEAF
TRBV28,ASKEEYQTGVQPQH
TRBV4-1,ASSHYDRGGSYNSPLH
TRBV7-3,ASSLTAGTYNEQF
TRBV7-2,ASSQQGAGSWANVLT